This TCR beta chain was identified during a study of CD8 T cells in Susac syndrome (dated by TCRdb to between 2019 and 2020). In the study overall: Of the Susac syndrome patients who were sequenced, roughly 6 had clinically active disease and roughly eight were in clinical remission. Whether CD8+ T cell activation and differentiation in Susac syndrome was antigen driven was tested using repertoire sequencing. Susac syndrome patients were therapy-naive, on corticosteroids (some also receiving IVIg), or on IVIg alone at blood withdrawal. The investigation overall reported the following: In patients with Susac syndrome, the CD4+ T cell repertoire showed no detectable clonal expansion. The number of individuals in the TCR sequencing and HLA analysis was acknowledged as relatively small.

High-throughput TCR beta sequencing profiled peripheral blood CD8+ and CD4+ T cells from healthy donors, Susac syndrome patients and multiple sclerosis patients. The Susac syndrome patients fulfilled recently defined diagnostic criteria for either definite or probable disease. Bulk CD8+ and CD4+ T cells were purified magnetically by negative isolation, whereas CD8+ TEMRA cells were enriched by FACS. Blood was drawn into EDTA tubes, processed within 24 hours, and PBMCs were isolated by density gradient centrifugation. PBMCs intended for TCR sequencing were cryopreserved in liquid nitrogen and were subsequently thawed in a 37 degrees C water bath. Purity of sorted or isolated CD4+, CD8+ and CD8+ TEMRA cells was at least 90%. At the junction V is shortened by 4 bases and J by 1 base, with 5 bases in between. The CDR3 starts with the cysteine, ends with the phenylalanine, and has 12 residues. Just the 36-base CDR3 DNA is kept, in frame starting at base 1.

Note on this clonotype: Its antigen specificity is not known. It has no much larger one-base neighbor in the sample; base qualities were not kept.

RNA was extracted using the RNeasy kit, and roughly 0.5 to 1 microgram was reverse transcribed with random hexamers. TCR beta CDR3 regions were amplified with the immunoSEQ multiplex PCR assay covering 54 Vbeta and 13 Jbeta segments. Bias from PCR amplification was corrected by using a synthetic template baseline for primer optimization and for computational correction. The study's own analysis went as follows. Reads were assigned to V, D and J genes according to IMGT and analyzed in immunoSEQ Analyzer, with only productive sequences retained. Clonality was computed as one minus Shannon entropy normalized by log2 of the number of productive unique sequences. For each patient and control, public and private clones were evaluated among the 100 most prevalent clones. Clones were defined as Susac-specific when absent from the healthy and MS cohorts, from 1,000 to 1,100 published viral clones and from other ImmuneACCESS disease sequences. Using fastp at Q25 and MiXCR, TCRdb reprocessed the public reads and kept productive beta chains. Merged by CDR3 protein, the rows form single entries marked with the most common genes and DNA. The V and J calls and clone size come from TCRdb's table, not from the authors' own analysis. Here the sample has roughly 220,000 distinct CDR3 sequences; approximately 94% occur a single time. The ten largest clones take up 0.15% of the sample.

Recombination linked TRBV12-3 or TRBV12-4 to TRBJ2-7; no D gene call is confident. The clonotype originates from a human donor with Susac syndrome. Sequenced: CD4+ T cells from PBMCs. The CDR3 sequence is CASSYKSYEQYF. The bases read TGTGCCAGCAGTTACAAGTCCTACGAGCAGTACTTC.